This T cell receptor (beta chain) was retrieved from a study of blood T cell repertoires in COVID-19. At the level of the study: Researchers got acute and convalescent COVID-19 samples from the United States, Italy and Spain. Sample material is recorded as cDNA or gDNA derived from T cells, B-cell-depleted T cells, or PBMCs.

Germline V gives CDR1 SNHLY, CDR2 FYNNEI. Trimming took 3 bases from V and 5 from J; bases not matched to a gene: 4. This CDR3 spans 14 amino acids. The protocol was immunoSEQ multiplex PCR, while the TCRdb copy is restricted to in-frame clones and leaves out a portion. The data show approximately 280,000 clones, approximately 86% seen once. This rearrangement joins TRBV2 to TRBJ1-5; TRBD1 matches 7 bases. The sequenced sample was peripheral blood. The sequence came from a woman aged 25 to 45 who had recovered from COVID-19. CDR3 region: CASSDEGGHQPQHF. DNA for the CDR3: TGTGCCAGCAGTGATGAAGGGGGCCATCAGCCCCAGCATTTT.